A selection of T cell receptor beta chains follows, all from one sample in a study of CD8 T cells in Susac syndrome. TCRdb used MiXCR to reprocess the immunoSEQ multiplex PCR reads, holding one entry per CDR3 protein. In the table there are some 130,000 distinct CDR3 sequences, over 90% of which are singletons. Sequencing was performed on CD8+ T cells from PBMCs. The receptors were sampled from a human donor with Susac syndrome. The CDR3 runs from the conserved cysteine through the conserved F or W. The D gene is left open where the match is weak. Some rows have no size entry. The others give once, few or many, or a class for an expanded clone.

clone_size | d_call | j_call | v_call | cdr3_aa | cdr3_nt
NA | NA | TRBJ1-1 | TRBV7-6 | CASSSARLDTEAFF | TGTGCCAGCAGCTCGGCCCGGCTGGACACTGAAGCTTTCTTT
NA | NA | TRBJ1-1 | TRBV6-6 | CASGATEAFF | TGTGCCAGCGGGGCCACTGAAGCTTTCTTT
NA | NA | TRBJ2-3 | TRBV30 | CAWSAWTDTQYF | TGTGCCTGGAGTGCTTGGACAGATACGCAGTATTTT
once | TRBD1 | TRBJ1-1 | TRBV28 | CASSFGQGNTEAFF | TGTGCCAGCAGTTTCGGACAGGGGAACACTGAAGCTTTCTTT
NA | NA | TRBJ2-2 | TRBV2 | CASSDWGTSNTGELFF | TGTGCCAGCAGTGATTGGGGGACCTCCAACACCGGGGAGCTGTTTTTT
NA | TRBD1 | TRBJ1-2 | TRBV4-1 | CASSQLVTGGNGYTF | TGCGCCAGCAGCCAATTGGTCACAGGGGGGAATGGCTACACCTTC
NA | NA | TRBJ1-1 | TRBV9 | CASSVEVQANTEAFF | TGTGCCAGCAGCGTAGAGGTACAGGCGAACACTGAAGCTTTCTTT
NA | TRBD2 | TRBJ2-2 | TRBV29-1 | CSGGTSGWTGELFF | TGCAGCGGAGGGACTAGCGGGTGGACCGGGGAGCTGTTTTTT
NA | TRBD2 | TRBJ2-1 | TRBV15 | CATSRIPGTSGNNEQFF | TGTGCCACCAGCAGAATCCCCGGGACTAGCGGGAACAATGAGCAGTTCTTC
NA | NA | TRBJ2-7 | TRBV19 | CASTMGTEQYF | TGTGCCAGTACTATGGGGACCGAGCAGTACTTC
NA | NA | TRBJ2-2 | TRBV30 | CAWGLPGAGELFF | TGTGCCTGGGGACTCCCGGGGGCCGGGGAGCTGTTTTTT
NA | TRBD1 | TRBJ1-5 | TRBV27 | CASSLYRGPNQPQHF | TGTGCCAGCAGCTTATACAGGGGGCCTAATCAGCCCCAGCATTTT
NA | NA | TRBJ1-2 | TRBV12-3/TRBV12-4 | CASSSGPGYTF | TGTGCCAGCAGTTCGGGGCCGGGCTACACCTTC
NA | NA | TRBJ1-1 | TRBV7-9 | CASSLFGEGMNTEAFF | TGTGCCAGCAGCTTATTCGGGGAAGGCATGAACACTGAAGCTTTCTTT
NA | TRBD2 | TRBJ2-5 | TRBV6-1 | CASNLAGAWETQYF | TGTGCCAGCAATCTAGCGGGAGCTTGGGAGACCCAGTACTTC
few | TRBD2 | TRBJ2-5 | TRBV28 | CASSLGLAGVQETQYF | TGTGCCAGCAGTTTGGGGCTAGCGGGAGTCCAAGAGACCCAGTACTTC
NA | NA | TRBJ1-1 | TRBV20-1 | CSARGRENTEAFF | TGCAGTGCTAGAGGCAGGGAGAACACTGAAGCTTTCTTT
NA | TRBD2 | TRBJ2-1 | TRBV2 | CASLAGGPLGEQFF | TGTGCCAGCCTGGCGGGAGGCCCCTTGGGTGAGCAGTTCTTC
NA | TRBD2 | TRBJ2-2 | TRBV19 | CASIAGYTGELFF | TGTGCCAGTATAGCGGGCTACACCGGGGAGCTGTTTTTT
NA | NA | TRBJ2-7 | TRBV4-2 | CASSQEASASYEQYF | TGTGCCAGCAGCCAAGAGGCTAGCGCGTCTTACGAGCAGTACTTC
NA | NA | TRBJ2-6 | TRBV6-1 | CASRRGSGANVLTF | TGTGCCAGCAGACGGGGCTCTGGGGCCAACGTCCTGACTTTC
NA | NA | TRBJ2-5 | TRBV6-5 | CASRRETQETQYF | TGTGCCAGCCGGCGAGAGACGCAAGAGACCCAGTACTTC
NA | NA | TRBJ1-2 | TRBV12-3/TRBV12-4 | CASSPQGGPHGYTF | TGTGCCAGCAGTCCCCAGGGAGGCCCCCATGGCTACACCTTC
NA | NA | TRBJ1-1 | TRBV19 | CASSMLNTEAFF | TGTGCCAGTAGTATGTTGAACACTGAAGCTTTCTTT
NA | NA | TRBJ2-4 | TRBV28 | CASSYGEAKNIQYF | TGTGCCAGCAGTTACGGGGAAGCCAAAAACATTCAGTACTTC
NA | TRBD2 | TRBJ2-1 | TRBV3-1 | CASSHLPGLAGADNEQFF | TGTGCCAGCAGCCATCTACCGGGACTAGCGGGAGCGGACAATGAGCAGTTCTTC
NA | NA | TRBJ2-5 | TRBV4-1 | CASSQGTGLRETQYF | TGCGCCAGCAGCCAGGGTACAGGGTTACGGGAGACCCAGTACTTC
NA | TRBD1 | TRBJ2-3 | TRBV25-1 | CASSMGQGAQYF | TGTGCCAGCTCTATGGGACAGGGAGCGCAGTATTTT
NA | NA | TRBJ1-4 | TRBV11-2 | CASRQGVKAVREKLFF | TGTGCCAGCAGACAGGGCGTAAAGGCCGTCCGAGAAAAACTGTTTTTT
NA | NA | TRBJ2-1 | TRBV14 | CASSQGRSSYNEQFF | TGTGCCAGCAGCCAAGGGAGGAGCTCCTACAATGAGCAGTTCTTC
NA | TRBD2 | TRBJ2-1 | TRBV7-6 | CASSLAFSGRLVEQFF | TGTGCCAGCAGCTTAGCCTTTAGCGGGAGGTTAGTTGAGCAGTTCTTC
NA | NA | TRBJ1-2 | TRBV19 | CASSMAGPLYGYTF | TGTGCCAGTAGTATGGCGGGCCCCCTCTATGGCTACACCTTC
NA | NA | TRBJ1-1 | TRBV4-1 | CASSQEGYGNTEAFF | TGCGCCAGCAGCCAAGAGGGGTACGGGAACACTGAAGCTTTCTTT
once | TRBD2 | TRBJ2-1 | TRBV6-6 | CASSAAGGPRDEQFF | TGTGCCAGCAGTGCGGCGGGAGGGCCTAGGGATGAGCAGTTCTTC
few | NA | TRBJ2-7 | TRBV12-3/TRBV12-4 | CASSFSGEQYF | TGTGCCAGCAGTTTTTCCGGGGAGCAGTACTTC
NA | NA | TRBJ2-7 | TRBV14 | CASSHLSYEQYF | TGTGCCAGCAGCCACCTCTCCTACGAGCAGTACTTC
NA | NA | TRBJ1-2 | TRBV27 | CASSFLTSGPGYTF | TGTGCCAGCAGTTTCCTGACTTCAGGGCCTGGCTACACCTTC
NA | NA | TRBJ2-3 | TRBV20-1 | CSAPDATGTDTQYF | TGCAGTGCGCCAGACGCTACGGGCACAGATACGCAGTATTTT